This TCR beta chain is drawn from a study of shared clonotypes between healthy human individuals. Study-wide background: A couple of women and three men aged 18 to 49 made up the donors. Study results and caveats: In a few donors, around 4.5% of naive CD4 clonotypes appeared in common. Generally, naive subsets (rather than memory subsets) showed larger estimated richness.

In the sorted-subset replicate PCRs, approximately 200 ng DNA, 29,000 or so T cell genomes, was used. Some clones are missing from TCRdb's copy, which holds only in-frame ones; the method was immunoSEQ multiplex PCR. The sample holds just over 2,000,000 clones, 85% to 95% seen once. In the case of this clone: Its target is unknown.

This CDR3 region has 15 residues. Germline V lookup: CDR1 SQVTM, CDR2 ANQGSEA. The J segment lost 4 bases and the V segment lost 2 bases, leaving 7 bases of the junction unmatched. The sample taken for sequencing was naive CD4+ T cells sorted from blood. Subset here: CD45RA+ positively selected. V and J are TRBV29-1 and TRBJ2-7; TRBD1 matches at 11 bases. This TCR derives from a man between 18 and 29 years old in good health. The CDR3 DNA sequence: TGCAGCGTTGAAAGGCCCGGGACAGGGGGATACGAGCAGTACTTC. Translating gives CSVERPGTGGYEQYF.